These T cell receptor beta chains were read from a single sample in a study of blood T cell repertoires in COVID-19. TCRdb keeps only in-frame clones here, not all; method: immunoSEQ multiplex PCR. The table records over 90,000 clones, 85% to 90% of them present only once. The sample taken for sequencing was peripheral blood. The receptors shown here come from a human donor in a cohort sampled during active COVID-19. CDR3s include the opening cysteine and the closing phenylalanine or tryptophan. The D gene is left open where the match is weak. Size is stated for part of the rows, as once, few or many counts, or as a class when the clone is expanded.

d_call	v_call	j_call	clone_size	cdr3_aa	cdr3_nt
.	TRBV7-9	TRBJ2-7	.	CASSLKGGQVDEQYF	TGTGCCAGCAGCTTAAAGGGAGGACAGGTGGACGAGCAGTACTTC
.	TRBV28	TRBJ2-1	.	CASSSIRWYSYNEQFF	TGTGCCAGCAGTTCAATACGGTGGTACTCCTACAATGAGCAGTTCTTC
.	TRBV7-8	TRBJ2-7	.	CASIHLSRGRSYEQYF	TGTGCCAGCATCCACCTGAGCCGGGGTAGGTCCTACGAGCAGTACTTC
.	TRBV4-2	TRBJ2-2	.	CASSQDNRPGELFF	TGTGCCAGCAGCCAAGACAACAGGCCCGGGGAGCTGTTTTTT
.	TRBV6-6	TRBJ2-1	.	CASTYFGEQFF	TGTGCCAGCACCTACTTCGGGGAGCAGTTCTTC
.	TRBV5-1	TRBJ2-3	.	CASSQEGGQNTDTQYF	TGCGCCAGCAGCCAAGAGGGGGGACAGAACACAGATACGCAGTATTTT
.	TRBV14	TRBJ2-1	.	CASSRPERTADNEQFF	TGTGCCAGCAGCCGCCCCGAGCGGACGGCCGACAATGAGCAGTTCTTC
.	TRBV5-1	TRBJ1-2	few	CASSPSGSGNYGYTF	TGCGCCAGCAGCCCCTCCGGGTCGGGGAACTATGGCTACACCTTC
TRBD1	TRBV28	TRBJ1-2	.	CASSTGTAQGNYGYTF	TGTGCCAGCAGTACCGGGACAGCCCAGGGGAACTATGGCTACACCTTC
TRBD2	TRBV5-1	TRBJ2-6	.	CASSSRTSGRPSGANVLTF	TGCGCCAGCAGCTCACGGACTAGCGGGAGGCCCTCTGGGGCCAACGTCCTGACTTTC
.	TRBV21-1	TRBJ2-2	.	CASILSGGVDTGELFF	TGTGCCAGCATCCTGAGCGGGGGGGTCGACACCGGGGAACTGTTTTTT
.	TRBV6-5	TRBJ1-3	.	CASSSRQAGNTIYF	TGTGCCAGCAGTTCTCGACAGGCTGGAAACACCATATATTTT
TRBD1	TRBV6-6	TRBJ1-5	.	CASRLQGADQPQHF	TGTGCCAGCAGATTACAGGGGGCGGATCAGCCCCAGCATTTT
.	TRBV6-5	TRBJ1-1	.	CASRPTEMNTEAFF	TGTGCCAGCAGACCTACAGAGATGAACACTGAAGCTTTCTTT
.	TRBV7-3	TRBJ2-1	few	CASSLGGVVSEQFF	TGTGCCAGCAGCTTAGGTGGTGTAGTGAGTGAGCAGTTCTTC
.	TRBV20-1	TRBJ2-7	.	CSASSGGNEQYF	TGCAGTGCTAGTTCGGGGGGCAACGAGCAGTACTTC
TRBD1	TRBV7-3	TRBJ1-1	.	CASSLTYPGGEAFF	TGTGCCAGCAGCTTAACGTATCCAGGGGGTGAAGCTTTCTTT
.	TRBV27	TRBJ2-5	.	CASRPGVGAWETQYF	TGTGCCAGCAGGCCAGGCGTGGGGGCTTGGGAGACCCAGTACTTC
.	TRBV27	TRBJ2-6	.	CASSATRSGANVLTF	TGTGCCAGCAGTGCCACTAGGTCTGGGGCCAACGTCCTGACTTTC
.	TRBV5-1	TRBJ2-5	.	CASSQTSQETQYF	TGCGCCAGCAGCCAAACTAGCCAAGAGACCCAGTACTTC
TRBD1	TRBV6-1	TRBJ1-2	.	CASSEGQGAGGYTF	TGTGCCAGCAGTGAAGGACAGGGAGCTGGTGGCTACACCTTC
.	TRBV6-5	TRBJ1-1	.	CASGEGGRRDTEAFF	TGTGCCAGCGGGGAGGGGGGGCGACGGGACACTGAAGCTTTCTTT
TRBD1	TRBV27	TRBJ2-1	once	CASSLWDRGSYNEQFF	TGTGCCAGCAGTTTGTGGGACAGGGGCTCCTACAATGAGCAGTTCTTC
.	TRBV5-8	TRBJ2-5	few	CASSLGGIAAETQYF	TGTGCCAGCAGCTTGGGGGGGATAGCGGCAGAGACCCAGTACTTC
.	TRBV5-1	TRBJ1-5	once	CASSLGSGSNQPQHF	TGCGCCAGCAGCTTGGGCAGCGGGAGCAATCAGCCCCAGCATTTT
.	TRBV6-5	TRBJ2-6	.	CASSPGPSGANVLTF	TGTGCCAGCAGCCCAGGGCCCTCTGGGGCCAACGTCCTGACTTTC
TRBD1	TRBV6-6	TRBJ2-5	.	CASRYGTGVVKETQYF	TGTGCCAGCAGATACGGGACAGGGGTCGTTAAAGAGACCCAGTACTTC
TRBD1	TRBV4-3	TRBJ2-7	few	CASSQALGTGSSYEQYF	TGCGCCAGCAGCCAAGCCCTCGGGACAGGTTCTTCCTACGAGCAGTACTTC
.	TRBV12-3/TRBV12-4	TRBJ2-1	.	CASSLAMRNEQFF	TGTGCCAGCAGTTTAGCCATGCGGAATGAGCAGTTCTTC
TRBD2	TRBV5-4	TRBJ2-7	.	CASSSGGGSAYEQYF	TGTGCCAGCAGCTCGGGGGGTGGCTCTGCCTACGAGCAGTACTTC
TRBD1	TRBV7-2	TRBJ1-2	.	CASSSWDRGTYGYTF	TGTGCCAGCAGCTCCTGGGACAGGGGTACTTATGGCTACACCTTC
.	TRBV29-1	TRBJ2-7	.	CSAGGLLNEQYF	TGCAGCGCCGGGGGACTTTTGAACGAGCAGTACTTC
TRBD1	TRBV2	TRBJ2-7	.	CATKKQGASYEQYF	TGTGCCACCAAGAAACAGGGGGCGTCCTACGAGCAGTACTTC